This T cell receptor beta chain was identified in a study of T cell repertoires in cytomegalovirus infection. General observations from the study: Cumulative frequency of public TCR beta families picked out carriers of CMV plus the relevant HLA.

This CDR3 has 13 residues. Germline loops: CDR1 SGHDT, CDR2 YYEEEE. V lost 7 bases, J lost 6 bases, and 14 bases lay in between. This clonotype was picked up many times. What it recognizes is unknown. From the reads, TCRdb called clonotypes with MiXCR, one entry per CDR3 protein. The sample has about 140,000 distinct CDR3 sequences, 6.5% seen once; the top ten hold about a sixth. Sequenced input: PBMCs. The rearrangement links TRBV5-6 to TRBJ2-1; D is ambiguous. The clonotype comes from a human donor in good health (CMV status not recorded). Some clones in this sample may be carry-over from other donors' samples. CDR3 DNA: TGTGCCAGCGGCAGTTCGTATGGCAATGAGCAGTTCTTC. Amino acid sequence: CASGSSYGNEQFF.